Listed below are T cell receptor beta chains from one sample, sequenced in a study of blood T cells in healthy people across ages. Each CDR3 protein gets one entry after TCRdb re-called the 5' RACE reads with MiXCR. Of some 1.6 million distinct CDR3 sequences detected, roughly 30% appear once; the ten largest clones hold about 11%. Specimen: blood. The receptor source for this set is a woman aged 25-40 years in good health. The conserved cysteine and the conserved F or W are not part of the CDR3 here. The order of the fields is clone size, V gene, J gene, CDR3 protein. Clone size is shown for a subset of rows, as once, few, many or a class of expanded clone.

>few|TRBV20-1|TRBJ2-4
SAGTGTRNIQY
>few|TRBV12-3/TRBV12-4|TRBJ1-1
ASSLAGLYTEAF
>-|TRBV2|TRBJ1-4
ASSSDRARSNEKLF
>-|TRBV2|TRBJ2-3
ASSPRTGASTDTQY
>once|TRBV5-1|TRBJ1-2
ASSIDPNYGYT
>-|TRBV9|TRBJ2-1
ASSAVGGRDEQF
>-|TRBV6-4|TRBJ2-3
ASPMPDTQY
>-|TRBV11-2|TRBJ2-7
ASSLEGRPNSYEQY
>-|TRBV20-1|TRBJ2-1
SAASSGGTLNEQF
>few|TRBV6-5|-
ASSSLGTVYKGEQY
>-|TRBV15|TRBJ1-5
ATSRDPHREGGQPQH